This paragraph reports one T cell receptor beta chain. What it binds is not known. The identical CDR3 is also encoded by other nucleotide sequences in the sample. CD45RO-negative, CCR7-selected cells formed the naive CD8 fraction, which excluded terminally differentiated effector memory CD45RA+ cells. Nashville, Tennessee was home to all donors, each a Caucasian adult. This CDR3 contains 13 residues. CDR1 is SGDLS, CDR2 YYNGEE, per germline. Trimming removed 5 bases at V and 1 base at J, with 6 bases between. These data belong to a study of shared clonotypes between healthy human individuals. Turning to the study itself: The donor group consisted of two women and a few men, aged 18 to 49.

Clones were sequenced by immunoSEQ multiplex PCR, and TCRdb holds only the in-frame ones, with some missing. Among 2 million to 2.5 million clones listed, about 95% were seen once. The study, taken as a whole, reports: A handful of donors shared approximately 5% of their naive CD4 clonotypes. Larger estimated richness was generally seen in naive subsets than in memory subsets.

The sequenced material came from naive CD8+ T cells sorted from blood. This sequence was found in a man aged 18 to 29 in good health. The chain is built from TRBV9 and TRBJ2-2; no firm D call. The CDR3 region is CASSVENTGELFF. The CDR3, as DNA: TGTGCCAGCAGTGTTGAGAACACCGGGGAGCTGTTTTTT.